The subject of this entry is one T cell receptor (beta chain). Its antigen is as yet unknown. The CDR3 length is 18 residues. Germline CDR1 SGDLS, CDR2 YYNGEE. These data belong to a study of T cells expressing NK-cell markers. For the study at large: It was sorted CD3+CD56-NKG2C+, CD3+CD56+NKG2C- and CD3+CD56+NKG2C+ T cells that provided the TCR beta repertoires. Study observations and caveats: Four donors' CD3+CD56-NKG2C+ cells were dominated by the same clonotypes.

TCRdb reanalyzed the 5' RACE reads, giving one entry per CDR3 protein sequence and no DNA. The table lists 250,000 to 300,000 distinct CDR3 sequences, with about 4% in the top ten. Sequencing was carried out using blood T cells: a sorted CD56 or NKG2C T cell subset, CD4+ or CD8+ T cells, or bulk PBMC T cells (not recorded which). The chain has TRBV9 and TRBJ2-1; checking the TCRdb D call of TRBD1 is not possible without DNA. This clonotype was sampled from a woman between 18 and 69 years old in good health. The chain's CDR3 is CASSVSPAGETSYNEQFF.